The rows below give T cell receptor beta chains drawn from one sample of a study of beta chain features in type 1 diabetes. Using immunoSEQ multiplex PCR, the repertoire was profiled, and TCRdb retains in-frame clones only, with some absent. The data hold 900,000 or so clones, with about a sixth observed a single time. Sequenced: naive CD4+ T cells from blood. All receptors come from a woman aged 18-35 years in good health. Both conserved end residues are part of each CDR3. D genes are given only for firm matches. Rows give clone size only sometimes, using once, few, many, or a class for an expanded clone.

d_call clone_size j_call v_call cdr3_nt cdr3_aa
TRBD1 . TRBJ1-4 TRBV2 TGTGCCAGCAGTGATAGCGGACAGGGTTCGGAAAAACTGTTTTTT CASSDSGQGSEKLFF
TRBD2 . TRBJ2-2 TRBV18 TGTGCCAGCTCACCACTTGTGAGCGGGAGATCGTCCGGGGAGCTGTTTTTT CASSPLVSGRSSGELFF
TRBD2 . TRBJ2-7 TRBV7-2 TGTGCCAGCAGCTCGTCGGGTAGCGGGAGGGCCCCCCTTACCTACGAGCAGTACTTC CASSSSGSGRAPLTYEQYF
. . TRBJ2-5 TRBV7-2 TGTGCCAGCAGCTTAGTAGCGTCCCCCCAAGAGACCCAGTACTTC CASSLVASPQETQYF
. few TRBJ1-1 TRBV7-2 TGTGCCAGCAGGCGACCTAACACTGAAGCTTTCTTT CASRRPNTEAFF
TRBD1 few TRBJ2-3 TRBV11-2 TGTGCCAGCAGCTCCTCGCGGTTCGTGGGACAGGGGTCAGATACGCAGTATTTT CASSSSRFVGQGSDTQYF
. . TRBJ2-7 TRBV7-2 TGTGCCAGCAGAATAGCGGCCGCCTACGAGCAGTACTTC CASRIAAAYEQYF
. few TRBJ1-1 TRBV7-9 TGTGCCAGCAGCCCCCGGGACAAGAGTGAAGCTTTCTTT CASSPRDKSEAFF
. few TRBJ1-2 TRBV29-1 TGCAGCGTTGAATACGGCGCAGGCCCGGACGGCTACACCTTC CSVEYGAGPDGYTF
. . TRBJ2-1 TRBV7-3 TGTGCCAGCAGCTTAACGTCAGGCCCCTACAATGAGCAGTTCTTC CASSLTSGPYNEQFF
. . TRBJ2-1 TRBV5-1 TGCGCCAGCAGCTCCGACATAACGAGCTCCTACAATGAGCAGTTCTTC CASSSDITSSYNEQFF
. few TRBJ2-2 TRBV11-2 TGTGCCAGCAGCCAGGTCGCTAACACCGGGGAGCTGTTTTTT CASSQVANTGELFF
. . TRBJ2-7 TRBV29-1 TGCAGCGTTGCGGGACAAACTACCCACGAGCAGTACTTC CSVAGQTTHEQYF
. few TRBJ1-2 TRBV14 TGTGCCAGCAGCCGGACAGCCACTAACTATGGCTACACCTTC CASSRTATNYGYTF
TRBD2 few TRBJ2-7 TRBV2 TGTGCCAGCAGACTAGCGGGGATATCCTACGAGCAGTACTTC CASRLAGISYEQYF
TRBD1 few TRBJ2-1 TRBV9 TGTGCCAGCAGCGTAACCGGACAGGGGGCGTACAATGAGCAGTTCTTC CASSVTGQGAYNEQFF
TRBD1 . TRBJ1-2 TRBV6-5 TGTGCCAGCAGTTACTCCGGGACAGACTTCTATGGCTACACCTTC CASSYSGTDFYGYTF